What follows describes a single TCR beta chain. Its binding antigen is unknown. No much larger clone exists at a distance of one base, and base qualities are not known. Patients with autoimmune disease history or receiving systemic immunosuppression were excluded from the trial. In every dose cohort, peripheral blood was drawn for TCR sequencing at baseline, cycle 4 day 1, and cycle 7 day 1. The samples were taken from a phase I, first-in-human, multicenter, open-label dose-escalation trial of ivuxolimab. Adults with locally advanced or metastatic head and neck squamous cell, hepatocellular, melanoma or renal cell carcinoma were enrolled in the trial. CD4+ and CD8+ T cells were sorted separately from peripheral blood before TCR sequencing. For sequencing of the TCRbeta CDR3 region, genomic DNA was extracted from the sorted cells. TCRbeta CDR3 regions were sequenced using the immunoSEQ Assay. TCRdb retrieved this table from immuneACCESS and kept in-frame rearrangements only. Not all clones are present; in checked studies, unresolved V genes account for under half, and no reason is known for the remainder. The sample data list just under 75,000 clones, and about nine tenths of these were observed just once. Approximately 0.55% of the sample comes from the top ten.

This specimen belongs to a study of OX40 agonist ivuxolimab in advanced cancers. With regard to the full study: Ivuxolimab was an agonistic, fully human IgG2 monoclonal antibody directed against OX40 (CD134), a costimulatory receptor. Three dose-escalation patients achieved partial responses, one with hepatocellular carcinoma and two with cutaneous melanoma. Of the 50 to 55 dose-escalation patients, hepatocellular carcinoma was present in about 19, melanoma in about 15, renal cell carcinoma in 9 and head and neck cancer in 9. Peripheral TCRbeta sequencing aimed to test whether ivuxolimab altered TCR sequence diversity and caused clonal T-cell expansion. Patients were allowed to have had prior anti-PD-1, anti-PD-L1 or anti-CTLA-4 therapy, and around two fifths of the dose-escalation patients had been treated with checkpoint inhibitors. The paper covers the monotherapy dose-escalation part of the phase I ivuxolimab trial, which included N of about 50 patients. Intravenous ivuxolimab was administered to patients every 2 weeks at six dose levels: 0.01, 0.1, 0.3, 1.5, 3 and 10 mg/kg. In the dose-escalation cohort, 75% to 85% of patients were male, and the mean age was 60 years with a range of about 20 to 80. Beyond this particular receptor, the publication reports: After ivuxolimab, more expanded clones were found on average in CD8+ T cells than in CD4+ T cells. Which antigens the clonally expanded peripheral T cells were specific for was not determined. In the 0.1-3.0 mg/kg groups, partial responders had among the lowest normalized peripheral clonal expansion, particularly in CD8+ T cells. At doses of 0.1 to 3.0 mg/kg, clonal expansion of both CD4+ and CD8+ blood T cells was observed from baseline to week 6. Low levels of normalized T-cell clonal expansion were also shown by some nonresponding patients.

Germline trimming amounts to 5 bases on V and 8 bases on J, with 12 as the count of junction bases outside the gene matches. The germline V gene specifies KGHSH as CDR1 and LQKENI as CDR2. Inclusive of the bounding cysteine and phenylalanine, the CDR3 is 15 residues long. Only CDR3 DNA remains: 45 bases, in frame from the first base. The sample was CD4+ or CD8+ T cells sorted from blood, taken in a trial of the OX40 agonist ivuxolimab. The chain was built from TRBV18 and TRBJ2-7, with TRBD2 identical over 10 junction bases. This TCR derives from an adult with an advanced solid tumor such as melanoma, head and neck, liver or kidney cancer. CDR3 reads: CASSTRQREGGKQYF. The nucleotide sequence is TGTGCCAGCTCAACCCGGCAGCGGGAGGGGGGAAAGCAGTACTTC.